This T cell receptor beta chain was recorded in a study of blood T cell repertoires in COVID-19. Turning to the study itself: COVID-19 samples, acute and convalescent, were from the United States, Italy and Spain.

The repertoire was sequenced with immunoSEQ multiplex PCR; TCRdb's copy has only in-frame clones and lacks some. The data contain 180,000 or so clones, around 85% of them singletons. CDR1 MNHEY and CDR2 SVGAGI come from the germline V gene. Between the trimmed V and J ends, which lost 7 bases and 4 bases, there was a span of 11 bases. CDR3 length equals 13 residues. The chain combines TRBV6-5 with TRBJ1-5; the D is unclear. The clonotype originates from a woman of 80 years or more with acute or convalescent COVID-19. The sample consisted of peripheral blood. In DNA form, the CDR3 reads TGTGCCAGCATGTTGGAGGGTAATCAGCCCCAGCATTTT. Its protein is CASMLEGNQPQHF.